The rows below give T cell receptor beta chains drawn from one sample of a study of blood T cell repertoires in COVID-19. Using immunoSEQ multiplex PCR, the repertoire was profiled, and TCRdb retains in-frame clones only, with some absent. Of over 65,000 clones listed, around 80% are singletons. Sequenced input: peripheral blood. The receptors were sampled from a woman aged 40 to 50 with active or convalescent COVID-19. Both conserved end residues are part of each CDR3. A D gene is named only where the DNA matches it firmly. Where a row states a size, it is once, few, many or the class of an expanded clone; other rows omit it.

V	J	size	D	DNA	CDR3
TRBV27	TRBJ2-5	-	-	TGTGCCAGCAGTCCCAGGACAGCTATTCAAGAGACCCAGTACTTC	CASSPRTAIQETQYF
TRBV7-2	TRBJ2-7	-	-	TGTGCCAGCAGCTTACTCCCAGCGGGTACCTCCTACGAGCAGTACTTC	CASSLLPAGTSYEQYF
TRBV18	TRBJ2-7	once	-	TGTGCCAGCTCACCTCCTACGACAGTTAACGAGCAGTACTTC	CASSPPTTVNEQYF
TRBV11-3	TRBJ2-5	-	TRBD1	TGTGCCAGCAGCTTCGGGACCGGGACAGGGGACCAAGAGACCCAGTACTTC	CASSFGTGTGDQETQYF
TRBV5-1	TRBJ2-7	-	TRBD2	TGCGCCAGCAGCTTCGGACCCCGACTAGCGGGAGCCTCCGAGCAGTACTTC	CASSFGPRLAGASEQYF
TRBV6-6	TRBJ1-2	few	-	TGTGCCAGCAGTTCAAACCAGGGATATGGCTACACCTTC	CASSSNQGYGYTF
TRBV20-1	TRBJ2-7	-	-	TGCAGTGCTAGTATTCCGGGGGGCTACTACGAGCAGTACTTC	CSASIPGGYYEQYF
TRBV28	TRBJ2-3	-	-	TGTGCCAGCAGTTGGGAGGGGGACTTCACAGATACGCAGTATTTT	CASSWEGDFTDTQYF
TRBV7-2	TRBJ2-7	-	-	TGTGCCAGCAGCGACGTTTGGACAGACCACGAGCAGTACTTC	CASSDVWTDHEQYF
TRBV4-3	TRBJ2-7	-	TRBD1	TGCGCCAGCAGCCAAGGGACAGGGGGCTCCGAGCAGTACTTC	CASSQGTGGSEQYF
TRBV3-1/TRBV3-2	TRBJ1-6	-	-	TGTGCCAGCAGCCATTACACGGCGGGTTCACCCCTCCACTTT	CASSHYTAGSPLHF
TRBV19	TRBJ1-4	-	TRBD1	TGTGCCAGCCGGGGACAGATTGCAACTAATGAAAAACTGTTTTTT	CASRGQIATNEKLFF
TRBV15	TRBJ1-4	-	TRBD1	TGTGCCACCAGCAGGGACAGGGGACGTGAAAAACTGTTTTTT	CATSRDRGREKLFF
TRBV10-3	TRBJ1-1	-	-	TGTGCCATCAGTATGGGCTTCGGGGACACTGAAGCTTTCTTT	CAISMGFGDTEAFF
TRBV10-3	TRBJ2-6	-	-	TGTGCCATCCTGTTTTCTGGGGCCAACGTCCTGACTTTC	CAILFSGANVLTF
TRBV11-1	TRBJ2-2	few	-	TGTGCCAGCAGCTTAGGACAGTCGAACACCGGGGAGCTGTTTTTT	CASSLGQSNTGELFF
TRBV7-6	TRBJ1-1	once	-	TGTGCCAGCAGCTTTAGCTCGGTAGGCACTGAAGCTTTCTTT	CASSFSSVGTEAFF
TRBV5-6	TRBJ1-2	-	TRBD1	TGTGCCAGCAGCTTGACTGGGACAGGGTTCTCCTATGGCTACACCTTC	CASSLTGTGFSYGYTF
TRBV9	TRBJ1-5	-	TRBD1	TGTGCCAGCAGCTCGGGACAGCGTGAGCCCCAGCATTTT	CASSSGQREPQHF
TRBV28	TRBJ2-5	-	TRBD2	TGTGCCAGCAGTCCTCCAACCGGGAGGGGAGAGACCCAGTACTTC	CASSPPTGRGETQYF
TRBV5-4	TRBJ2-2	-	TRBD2	TGTGCCAGCAGCCCCCTAGCGGGAGGGGCCACCGGGGAGCTGTTTTTT	CASSPLAGGATGELFF
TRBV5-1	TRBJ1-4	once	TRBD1	TGCGCCAGCAGCTTGGGGGGGGCCGGGACAGTTGAAAAACTGTTTTTT	CASSLGGAGTVEKLFF
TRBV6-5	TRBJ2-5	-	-	TGTGCCAGCAGTTACTCAAATACAGGGACCCAGTACTTC	CASSYSNTGTQYF
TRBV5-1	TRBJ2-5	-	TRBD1	TGCGCCAGCAGCCCGGGACAGCTACAAGAGACCCAGTACTTC	CASSPGQLQETQYF
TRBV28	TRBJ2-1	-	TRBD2	TGTGCCAGCAGCCCTCCTACTAGCGGGAGGGCTTACAATGAGCAGTTCTTC	CASSPPTSGRAYNEQFF
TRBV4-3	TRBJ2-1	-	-	TGCGCCAGCAGCCAAGATCGAGGTGATGAGCAGTTCTTC	CASSQDRGDEQFF
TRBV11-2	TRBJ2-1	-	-	TGTGCCAGCAGCTTAGGAGGGACATACAATGAGCAGTTCTTC	CASSLGGTYNEQFF
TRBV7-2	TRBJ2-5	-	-	TGTGCCAGCAGCTTAGAGCGGACCGGACAGACCCAGTACTTC	CASSLERTGQTQYF
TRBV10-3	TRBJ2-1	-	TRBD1	TGTGCCATCAGTATGACCGGGACAGGGACCTCCTACAATGAGCAGTTCTTC	CAISMTGTGTSYNEQFF
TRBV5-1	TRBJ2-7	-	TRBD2	TGCGCCAGCAGCCCAGCGGGGGGCTCCTACGAGCAGTACTTC	CASSPAGGSYEQYF
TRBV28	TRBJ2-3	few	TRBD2	TGTGCCAGCAGTCCAGCTAGCGGGTCTACTAGCACAGATACGCAGTATTTT	CASSPASGSTSTDTQYF
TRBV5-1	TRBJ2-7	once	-	TGCGCCAGCTACCTGGGGGACACCCCATACGAGCAGTACTTC	CASYLGDTPYEQYF
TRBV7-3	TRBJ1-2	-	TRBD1	TGTGCCAGCAGCCGGAATAGAGGGGGCGAGGATGGCTACACCTTC	CASSRNRGGEDGYTF
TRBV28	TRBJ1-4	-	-	TGTGCCAGCAGTTTAATTGGGGGCCTTAATGAAAAACTGTTTTTT	CASSLIGGLNEKLFF
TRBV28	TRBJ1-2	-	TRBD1	TGTGCCAGCAGTTTACTATTCGACAGGGCCCTCTCCACCTTC	CASSLLFDRALSTF
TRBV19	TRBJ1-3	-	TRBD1	TGTGCCAGTAGGAGAGGAGGACAGGCCACTAGCTCTGGAAACACCATATATTTT	CASRRGGQATSSGNTIYF
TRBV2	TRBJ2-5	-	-	TGTGCCAGCAGTGATCGCAGGGTTGAGACCCAGTACTTC	CASSDRRVETQYF
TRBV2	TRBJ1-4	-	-	TGTGCCAGCAGTGGAGGACTAAGGGCAACTAATGAAAAACTGTTTTTT	CASSGGLRATNEKLFF
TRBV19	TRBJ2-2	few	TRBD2	TGTGCCAGCGCGAGACGCGGGGGCACCGGGGAGCTGTTTTTT	CASARRGGTGELFF
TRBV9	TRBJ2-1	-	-	TGTGCCAGCAGCGCAAGCGGGCGGATTTCCTACAATGAGCAGTTCTTC	CASSASGRISYNEQFF
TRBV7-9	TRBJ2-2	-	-	TGTGCCAGCAACTCCAATTTTGGACTGCTGAACACCGGGGAGCTGTTTTTT	CASNSNFGLLNTGELFF
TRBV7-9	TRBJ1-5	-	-	TGTGCCAGCAGCTTATTGGGGCCCAATCAGCCCCAGCATTTT	CASSLLGPNQPQHF
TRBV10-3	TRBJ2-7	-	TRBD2	TGTGCCATCCGGGAGGTCGGCCACGAGCAGTACTTC	CAIREVGHEQYF
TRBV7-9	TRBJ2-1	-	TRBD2	TGTGCCAGCGAGGGGACTAGCGGGAGGGCGAATTACAATGAGCAGTTCTTC	CASEGTSGRANYNEQFF
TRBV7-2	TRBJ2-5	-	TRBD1	TGTGCCAGCAGCTCCCGGGACAGGGGTGAGACCCAGTACTTC	CASSSRDRGETQYF
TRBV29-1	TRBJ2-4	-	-	TGCAGCGTTGGTGGAGGAGGGGTCAAAAACATTCAGTACTTC	CSVGGGGVKNIQYF
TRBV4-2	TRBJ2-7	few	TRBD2	TGTGCCAGCAGCCAACGTACCGGGACTAGCGGGTACGAGCAGTACTTC	CASSQRTGTSGYEQYF
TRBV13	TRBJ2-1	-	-	TGTGCCAGCAGCGACAGGTCCTCGAGCTCCTACAATGAGCAGTTCTTC	CASSDRSSSSYNEQFF
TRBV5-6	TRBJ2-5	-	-	TGTGCCAGCAGCCCAAGGGAGCAAGGGACCCAGTACTTC	CASSPREQGTQYF
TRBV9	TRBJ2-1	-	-	TGTGCCAGCAGCCCCGGGACTTACACTACTGGGGGGCAGTTCTTC	CASSPGTYTTGGQFF
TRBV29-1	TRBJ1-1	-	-	TGCAGCGTTGAAGTTGCTATGAACACTGAAGCTTTCTTT	CSVEVAMNTEAFF
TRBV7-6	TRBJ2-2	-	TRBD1	TGTGCCAGCAGCAAAACAGGGGTGCCCGGTTTCACCGGGGAGCTGTTTTTT	CASSKTGVPGFTGELFF
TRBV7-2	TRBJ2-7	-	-	TGTGCCAGCAGCCCCCGCGGCTTGTTTTCGAGAGAGCAGTACTTC	CASSPRGLFSREQYF
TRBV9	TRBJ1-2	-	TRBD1	TGTGCCAGCAGCGCACAGGGGTTAGGTGGCTACACCTTC	CASSAQGLGGYTF
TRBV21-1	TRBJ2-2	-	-	TGTGCCAGCAGCAAAGGGCTAGCGGGAGGATGTTCGGCCGGGGAGCTGTTTTTT	CASSKGLAGGCSAGELFF